The 28 T cell receptor beta chains below all came from one sample that was sequenced in a study of siplizumab effects on memory and regulatory T cells. Clones were sequenced by immunoSEQ multiplex PCR, and TCRdb holds only the in-frame ones, with some missing. The profile covers roughly 100,000 clones, with 80% to 95% appearing a single time and 0.85% to 1.3% taken by the ten largest. The sample was CD4+ T cells sorted from blood. The receptor source for this set is a human donor in good health.

The CDR3 DNA reads as TGCGCCAGCAGCTTGGTATCCGGGACCCCCTACAATGAGCAGTTCTTC. Its translation is CASSLVSGTPYNEQFF. The chain recombines TRBV5-1 with TRBJ2-1, with D perhaps given as TRBD1 or TRBD2 (5 bases each). Trimming took 0 bases from V and 2 from J, leaving 12 bases between them. From germline, CDR1 is SGHRS and CDR2 YFSETQ. The CDR3 is 16 amino acids.

The V call is TRBV9, the J call TRBJ2-4; TRBD2 matches 9 bases. Germline V gene data show CDR1 as SGDLS and CDR2 as YYNGEE. This CDR3 region has 12 residues. Trimming at V came to 0 bases and at J to 13 bases, leaving 2 bases not matched to a gene. The CDR3: CASSVESGRQYF. In DNA, the CDR3 is TGTGCCAGCAGCGTAGAAAGCGGGAGGCAGTACTTC.

The chain links TRBV28 to TRBJ2-7, with D possibly matching TRBD1 (5 bases). In germline, CDR1 is MDHEN, CDR2 SYDVKM. The V end was cut by 0 bases, the J end by 10 bases, with 10 bases between. The CDR3 runs to 12 residues. This CDR3 is CASSLWAGQQYF. The CDR3 nucleotides are TGTGCCAGCAGTTTATGGGCCGGACAACAGTACTTC.

This sequence joins TRBV19 and TRBJ2-1; the D gene could be TRBD1 or TRBD2 (5 bases each). The germline V and J ends were trimmed by 3 bases and 8 bases, with 23 bases remaining between them. Germline V gene data show CDR1 as LNHDA and CDR2 as SQIVND (reference sequence). The CDR3 contains 17 residues. The CDR3, as DNA: TGTGCCAGTAGTATGGGGCGGGTAGGGCCCGGGATCGATGAGCAGTTCTTC. The encoded protein is CASSMGRVGPGIDEQFF.

This clone was seen a few times. The rearrangement joins TRBV19 to TRBJ1-5, with D maybe TRBD1 (5 bases). The CDR3 contains 15 residues. Germline lookup yields CDR1 LNHDA and CDR2 SQIVND (reference sequence). V lost 3 bases and J 1 base, leaving 10 bases between the germline ends. The CDR3 spells CASSMQRGSNQPQHF. CDR3 bases: TGTGCCAGTAGTATGCAACGGGGGAGCAATCAGCCCCAGCATTTT.

This chain uses TRBV27 with TRBJ1-6, with D possibly TRBD1 on 5 matching bases. Trimming cost V 2 bases and J 6 bases, with 17 bases left between them. Germline assignment: CDR1 MNHEY and CDR2 SMNVEV (reference sequence). The CDR3 covers 17 residues. As DNA, the CDR3 is TGTGCCAGCAGTTTAGCAGGGCTCCCCGATTCTAATTCACCCCTCCACTTT. It is translated as CASSLAGLPDSNSPLHF.

The chain employs TRBV28 and TRBJ1-5; D gene unclear. Looked up from germline, CDR1 is MDHEN and CDR2 is SYDVKM. The CDR3 loop spans 12 amino acids. The CDR3 DNA reads as TGTGTCGCAGGATGGTTGGGTCAGCCCCAGCATTTT. Translation gives CVAGWLGQPQHF.

V usage is TRBV5-1 and J usage is TRBJ1-1, with D maybe TRBD1 (5 bases). Trimming removed 4 bases from V and 3 bases from J, with 19 bases in between. This CDR3 is built from 16 residues. Germline V gene lookup returns CDR1 SGHRS and CDR2 YFSETQ. CDR3 in amino acids: CASSRTPSPGDTEAFF. The CDR3 bases are TGCGCCAGCAGCCGTACACCGTCCCCGGGGGACACTGAAGCTTTCTTT.

J is TRBJ2-2 and V is TRBV4-1; D is unclear. Germline V gene lookup returns CDR1 MGHRA and CDR2 YSYEKL. The V end was cut by 1 base, the J end by 2 bases, with 8 bases between. The CDR3 is 15 residues long. In nucleotides, the CDR3 is TGCGCCAGCAGCCAAGCTCCCGGAAACACCGGGGAGCTGTTTTTT. The encoded protein is CASSQAPGNTGELFF.

This clone was picked up one time. This chain links TRBV7-9 with TRBJ1-2; perhaps TRBD1 as D (5 bases). Germline CDR1 and CDR2: SEHNR and FQNEAQ (reference sequence). Between the trimmed V and J ends, which lost 3 bases and 6 bases, there was a span of 8 bases. This CDR3 is 12 amino acids long. CDR3: CASSFSGNGYTF. The CDR3 nucleotides are TGTGCCAGCAGCTTCTCAGGGAATGGCTACACCTTC. The entire variable domain, with the rest obtained from reference TRBV7-9 and TRBJ1-2, is as follows: DTGVSQNPRHKITKRGQNVTFRCDPISEHNRLYWYRQTLGQGPEFLTYFQNEAQLEKSRLLSDRFSAERPKGSFSTLEIQRTEQGDSAMYLCASSFSGNGYTFGSGTRLTVV.

The J gene is TRBJ2-7, the V gene TRBV19; D tentatively reads TRBD1 or TRBD2 (5 bases each). From germline, CDR1 is LNHDA and CDR2 SQIVND (reference sequence). The CDR3 runs 13 residues. V lost 5 bases and J 3 bases, leaving 11 bases between the germline ends. The CDR3 sequence is CASSPEGHYEQYF. Written as DNA, the CDR3 is TGTGCCAGTAGTCCAGAGGGGCACTACGAGCAGTACTTC.

Only one count was recorded for this clone. This sequence joins TRBV5-8 and TRBJ1-5; D is ambiguous. This CDR3 has 16 residues. V gave up 1 base and J gave up 1 base, with 12 bases separating them. The germline V gene encodes CDR1 SGHTS and CDR2 YDEGEE. The CDR3 sequence: CASSLRGGSSNQPQHF. In nucleotides, the CDR3 is TGTGCCAGCAGCTTGCGGGGAGGCTCGAGCAATCAGCCCCAGCATTTT.

The chain uses TRBV5-8 and TRBJ1-5; D gene ambiguous. CDR1 and CDR2 from the germline V gene are SGHTS and YDEGEE. This CDR3 contains 14 residues. V shed 2 bases and J shed 7 bases, with 13 bases lying between them. The DNA of the CDR3 is TGTGCCAGCAGCTTTAGGGAAACGGAGCAGCCCCAGCATTTT. This codes for CASSFRETEQPQHF.

The V gene is TRBV7-9, the J gene TRBJ2-7; TRBD1 matches 8 bases. The CDR3 consists of 16 residues. V lost 1 base and J lost 0; bases outside the gene matches: 5. The V gene's germline CDR1 is SEHNR and CDR2 FQNEAQ (reference sequence). CDR3 nucleotides: TGTGCCAGCAGCTTAGTTCAGGGGGCTGACTCCTACGAGCAGTACTTC. Protein product: CASSLVQGADSYEQYF.

This clone was observed a single time. The chain links TRBV18 to TRBJ2-1; no definite D call. This CDR3 has 13 residues. Germline lookup yields CDR1 KGHSH and CDR2 LQKENI. V was shortened by 2 bases and J by 5 bases, with 7 bases between the two germline ends. The DNA for the CDR3 is TGTGCCAGCTCACCAGTCAGAAACAATGAGCAGTTCTTC. Its translation is CASSPVRNNEQFF.

The gene calls are TRBV5-1 and TRBJ2-7; either TRBD1 or TRBD2 may supply D (5 bases each). From germline, CDR1 is SGHRS and CDR2 YFSETQ. This CDR3 region has 14 residues. V was pared by 3 bases and J by 2 bases, with 12 bases between. The CDR3 DNA reads as TGCGCCAGCAGCTCCCGGGGCAGTACCTACGAGCAGTACTTC. This codes for CASSSRGSTYEQYF.

The V gene is TRBV5-8, the J gene TRBJ2-3; D is possibly TRBD2 (5 bases). The CDR3 length is 14 residues. From germline, CDR1 is SGHTS and CDR2 YDEGEE. Trimming cost V 7 bases and J 0 bases, with 12 bases left between them. CDR3 in amino acids: CASPRARSTDTQYF. The CDR3 bases are TGTGCCAGCCCGCGGGCCCGAAGCACAGATACGCAGTATTTT.

The chain uses TRBV19 and TRBJ2-5; 9 bases align to TRBD2. The CDR3 length is 14 residues. Germline CDR1 is LNHDA and CDR2 is SQIVND (reference sequence). Trimming removed 4 bases from V and 1 base from J; junction bases left unmatched: 1. The DNA for the CDR3 is TGTGCCAGTAGTAAACTAGCGGGCCAAGAGACCCAGTACTTC. Translation gives CASSKLAGQETQYF.

The CDR3 DNA is TGTGCCAGCAGCTCTCCTTCTACTGGAAACACCATATATTTT. Residues: CASSSPSTGNTIYF. The rearrangement uses TRBV9 and TRBJ1-3; D remains unclear. This CDR3 has 14 amino acids. Trimming pared 4 bases from V and 2 bases from J, leaving 10 bases between. Germline V CDR1 and CDR2: SGDLS, YYNGEE.

This chain connects TRBV2 to TRBJ1-4; 10 nucleotides match TRBD1. Germline CDR1 and CDR2: SNHLY and FYNNEI. The CDR3 is 15 amino acids. Unmatched junction bases numbered 8, after V lost 5 bases and J lost 8 bases. CDR3 loop: CASSPDRGRGEKLFF. CDR3 nucleotide sequence: TGTGCCAGCAGTCCCGACAGGGGGCGCGGGGAAAAACTGTTTTTT.

The V gene is TRBV5-1, the J gene TRBJ1-2; D is possibly TRBD1 (6 bases). The CDR3 is made up of 15 amino acids. The germline V gene has CDR1 SGHRS and CDR2 YFSETQ. Trimming pared 4 bases from V and 6 bases from J, leaving 19 bases between. The DNA for the CDR3 is TGCGCCAGCAGCCCGGCAGTTGGGGGGCGCGATGGCTACACCTTC. Its translation is CASSPAVGGRDGYTF.

This chain joins TRBV21-1 and TRBJ2-2; no check of the table's D call, TRBD1, against the DNA was made. TRBV21-1 is noted as a pseudogene. The CDR3 is 18 amino acids. CDR3 protein: CASSASTPGGKNTGELFF. DNA for the CDR3: TGTGCCAGCAGCGCCTCGACTCCAGGGGGGAAAAACACCGGGGAGCTGTTTTTT.

The chain carries TRBV6-1 and TRBJ2-1, with D uncertain. Germline CDR1 is MNHNS and CDR2 is SASEGT. V lost 9 bases and J lost 0, with 15 bases in between. This CDR3 region has 15 residues. CDR3 residues: CASAPQVGSYNEQFF. The CDR3 bases are TGTGCCAGTGCCCCCCAGGTAGGCTCCTACAATGAGCAGTTCTTC.

The V gene is TRBV19, the J gene TRBJ2-7; 11 positions match TRBD2. CDR3 size: 15 residues. The V gene end was trimmed by 4 bases and the J gene end by 5 bases; junction bases not matched to a gene: 7. The germline V gene encodes CDR1 LNHDA and CDR2 SQIVND (reference sequence). CDR3 DNA: TGTGCCAGTAGTAAAAAGACTAGCGGGACTGACGAGCAGTACTTC. Encoded protein: CASSKKTSGTDEQYF.

The V gene is TRBV28, the J gene TRBJ1-6; D remains ambiguous. V lost 3 bases and J 10 bases, leaving 13 bases between the germline ends. Germline assignment: CDR1 MDHEN and CDR2 SYDVKM. The CDR3 has 14 amino acids. The CDR3 DNA reads as TGTGCCAGCAGTTTTATACAGCTAGCATCACCCCTCCACTTT. Translation gives CASSFIQLASPLHF. Variable domain in full (rest from reference TRBV28 and TRBJ1-6): DVKVTQSSRYLVKRTGEKVFLECVQDMDHENMFWYRQDPGLGLRLIYFSYDVKMKEKGDIPEGYSVSREKKERFSLILESASTNQTSMYLCASSFIQLASPLHFGNGTRLTVT.

The CDR3 DNA follows: TGTGCCTGGAGTGTACGAACAGGGAGTTTTAGCGTATATGGCTACACCTTC. It specifies CAWSVRTGSFSVYGYTF. The V call is TRBV30, the J call TRBJ1-2; possibly TRBD1 for D (6 bases). There are 17 residues in the CDR3. Looked up from germline, CDR1 is GTSNPN and CDR2 is SVGIG (reference sequence). Trimming left V 0 bases short and J 5 bases short, with 22 bases between.

The rearrangement links TRBV6-6 to TRBJ2-5; 8 bases agree with TRBD1. After removal of 5 bases from V and 0 bases from J, the junction contained 5 bases not matched to a gene. This CDR3 comprises 15 residues. Germline V gene data show CDR1 as MNHNY and CDR2 as SVGAGI (reference sequence). In nucleotides, the CDR3 is TGTGCCAGCAGTAGGGACAGGCCGTACCAAGAGACCCAGTACTTC. Translation gives CASSRDRPYQETQYF.

The chain uses TRBV7-3 and TRBJ1-2; possible D gene TRBD1, 6 bases. Trimming stripped 6 bases from V and 4 bases from J, with 12 bases between. Looked up from germline, CDR1 is SGHTA and CDR2 is FQGTGA. The CDR3 totals 13 residues. The CDR3 sequence is CASSSGVGYGYTF. DNA of the CDR3: TGTGCCAGCAGTTCAGGGGTTGGCTATGGCTACACCTTC.